This T cell receptor delta chain was sequenced for a study of gamma-delta T cells after stem cell transplantation. TCRdb re-identified clones in the RT-PCR reads via CATT. The repertoire holds roughly 7,500 delta-chain clones, with more than 12% as singletons. The CDR3 consists of 19 residues. From germline, CDR1 is GEAIGNYY and CDR2 EKD. Trimming at V came to 3 bases and at J to 8 bases, leaving 17 bases not matched to a gene. The V gene is TRDV2, the J gene TRDJ2; 13 nucleotides match TRDD3. Sample: gamma-delta T cells. The receptor's source is a human donor. It is not recorded whose cells these are; they may come from a transplant donor. CDR3 nucleotides: TGTGCCTGTGACCCCTTACTGGGGGATACGCTACGGTTATCGGCACAACTCTTCTTT. This translates into CACDPLLGDTLRLSAQLFF.